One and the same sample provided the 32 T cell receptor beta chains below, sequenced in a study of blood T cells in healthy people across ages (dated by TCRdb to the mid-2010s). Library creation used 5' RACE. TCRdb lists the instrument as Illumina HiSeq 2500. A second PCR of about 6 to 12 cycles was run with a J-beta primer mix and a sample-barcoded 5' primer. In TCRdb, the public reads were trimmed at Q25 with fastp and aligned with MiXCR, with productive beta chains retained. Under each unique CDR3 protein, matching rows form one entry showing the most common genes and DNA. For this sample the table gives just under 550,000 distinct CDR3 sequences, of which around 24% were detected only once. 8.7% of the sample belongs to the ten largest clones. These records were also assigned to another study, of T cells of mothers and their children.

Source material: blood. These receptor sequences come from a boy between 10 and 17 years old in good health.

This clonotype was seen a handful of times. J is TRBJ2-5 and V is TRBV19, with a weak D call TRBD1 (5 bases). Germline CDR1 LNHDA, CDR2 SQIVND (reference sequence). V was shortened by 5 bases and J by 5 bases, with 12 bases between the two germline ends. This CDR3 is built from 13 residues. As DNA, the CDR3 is TGTGCCAGTAGTCCGGCAGGGTGGGAGACCCAGTACTTC. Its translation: CASSPAGWETQYF. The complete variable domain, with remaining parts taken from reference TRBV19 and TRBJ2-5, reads DGGITQSPKYLFRKEGQNVTLSCEQNLNHDAMYWYRQDPGQGLRLIYYSQIVNDFQKGDIAEGYSVSREKKESFPLTVTSAQKNPTAFYLCASSPAGWETQYFGPGTRLLVL.

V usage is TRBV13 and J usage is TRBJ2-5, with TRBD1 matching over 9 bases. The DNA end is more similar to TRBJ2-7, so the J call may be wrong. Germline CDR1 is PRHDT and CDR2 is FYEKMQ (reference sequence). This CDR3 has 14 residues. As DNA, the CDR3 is TGTGCCAGCAGCACAGGGGGCTGGTCCTACGAGCAGTACTTC. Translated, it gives CASSTGGWSYEQYF.

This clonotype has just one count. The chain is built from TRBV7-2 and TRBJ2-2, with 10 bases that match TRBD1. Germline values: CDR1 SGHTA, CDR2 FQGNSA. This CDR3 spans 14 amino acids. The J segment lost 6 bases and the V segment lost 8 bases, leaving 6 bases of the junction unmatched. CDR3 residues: CASGPGQGSGELFF. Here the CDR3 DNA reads TGTGCCAGCGGACCGGGACAGGGGTCCGGGGAGCTGTTTTTT.

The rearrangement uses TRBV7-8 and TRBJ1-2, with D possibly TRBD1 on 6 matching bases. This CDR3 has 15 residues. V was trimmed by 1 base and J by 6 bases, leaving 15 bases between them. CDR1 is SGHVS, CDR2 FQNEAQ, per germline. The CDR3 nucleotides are TGTGCCAGCAGCTTAGTGGTTAACAGGGCCGATGGCTACACCTTC. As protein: CASSLVVNRADGYTF.

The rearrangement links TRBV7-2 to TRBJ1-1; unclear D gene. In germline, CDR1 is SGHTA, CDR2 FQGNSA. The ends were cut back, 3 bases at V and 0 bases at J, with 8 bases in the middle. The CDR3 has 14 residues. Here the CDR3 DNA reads TGTGCCAGCAGCTTCGTGACGGTGAACACTGAAGCTTTCTTT. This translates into CASSFVTVNTEAFF.

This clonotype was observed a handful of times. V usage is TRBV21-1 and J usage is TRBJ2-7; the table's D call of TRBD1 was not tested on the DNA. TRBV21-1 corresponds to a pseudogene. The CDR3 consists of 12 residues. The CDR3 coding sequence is TGTGCCAGCAGATGGGGCAGCCTCAAGCAGTACTTC. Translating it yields CASRWGSLKQYF.

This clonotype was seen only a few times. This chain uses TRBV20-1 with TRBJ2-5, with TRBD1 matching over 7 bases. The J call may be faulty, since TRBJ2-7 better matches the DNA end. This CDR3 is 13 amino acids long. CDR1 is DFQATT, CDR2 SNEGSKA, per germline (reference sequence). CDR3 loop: CSARETGRHEQYF. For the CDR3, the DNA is TGCAGTGCTAGAGAGACAGGGCGCCACGAGCAGTACTTC.

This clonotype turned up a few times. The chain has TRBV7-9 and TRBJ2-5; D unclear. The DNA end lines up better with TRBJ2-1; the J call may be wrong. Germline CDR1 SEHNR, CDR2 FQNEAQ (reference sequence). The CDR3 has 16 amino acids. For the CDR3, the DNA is TGTGCCAGCAGCTTAGCTTACGGGCGGCTCTACAATGAGCAGTTCTTC. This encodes CASSLAYGRLYNEQFF.

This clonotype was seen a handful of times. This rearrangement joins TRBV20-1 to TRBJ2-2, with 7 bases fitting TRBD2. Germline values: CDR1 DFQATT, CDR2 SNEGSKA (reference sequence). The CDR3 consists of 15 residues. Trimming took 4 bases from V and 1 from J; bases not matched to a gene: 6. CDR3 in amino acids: CSANRGGLNTGELFF. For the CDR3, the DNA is TGCAGTGCTAACCGCGGGGGTCTGAACACCGGGGAGCTGTTTTTT.

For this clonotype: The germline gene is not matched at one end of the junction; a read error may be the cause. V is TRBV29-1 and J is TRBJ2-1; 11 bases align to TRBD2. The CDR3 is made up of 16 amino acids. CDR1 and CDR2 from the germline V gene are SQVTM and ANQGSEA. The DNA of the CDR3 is TGCAGCGTGCCTTTCACTAGCGGGAGTGCCTACAATGGGCAGTTCTTC. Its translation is CSVPFTSGSAYNGQFF.

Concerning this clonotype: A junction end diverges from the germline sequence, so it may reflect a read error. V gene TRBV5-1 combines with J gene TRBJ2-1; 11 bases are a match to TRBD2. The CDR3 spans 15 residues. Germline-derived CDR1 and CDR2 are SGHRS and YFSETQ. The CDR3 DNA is TGCGCCAGCAGCTTGAGTACTAGCGGGGGTGATGAGCGGTTCTTC. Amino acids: CASSLSTSGGDERFF. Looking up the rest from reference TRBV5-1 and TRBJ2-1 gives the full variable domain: KAGVTQTPRYLIKTRGQQVTLSCSPISGHRSVSWYQQTPGQGLQFLFEYFSETQRNKGNFPGRFSGRQFSNSRSEMNVSTLELGDSALYLCASSLSTSGGDERFFGPGTRLTVL.

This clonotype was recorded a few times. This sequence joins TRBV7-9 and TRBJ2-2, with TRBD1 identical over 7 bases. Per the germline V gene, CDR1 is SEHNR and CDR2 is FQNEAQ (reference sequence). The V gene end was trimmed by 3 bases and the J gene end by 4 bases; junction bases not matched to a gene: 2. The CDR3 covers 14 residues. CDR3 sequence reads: CASSFEGATGELFF. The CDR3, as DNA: TGTGCCAGCAGCTTTGAGGGGGCCACCGGGGAGCTGTTTTTT.

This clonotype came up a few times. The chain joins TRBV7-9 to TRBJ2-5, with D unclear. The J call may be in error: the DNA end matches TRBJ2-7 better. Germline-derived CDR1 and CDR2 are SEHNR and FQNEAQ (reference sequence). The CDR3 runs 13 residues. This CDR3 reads CASSSSNSYEQYF. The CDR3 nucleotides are TGTGCCAGCAGCTCATCCAATTCCTACGAGCAGTACTTC.

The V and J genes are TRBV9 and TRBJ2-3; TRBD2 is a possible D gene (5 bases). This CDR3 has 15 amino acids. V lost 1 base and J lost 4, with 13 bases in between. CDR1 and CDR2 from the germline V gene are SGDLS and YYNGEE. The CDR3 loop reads CASSVLAHTADTQYF. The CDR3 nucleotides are TGTGCCAGCAGCGTACTAGCTCACACGGCAGATACGCAGTATTTT.

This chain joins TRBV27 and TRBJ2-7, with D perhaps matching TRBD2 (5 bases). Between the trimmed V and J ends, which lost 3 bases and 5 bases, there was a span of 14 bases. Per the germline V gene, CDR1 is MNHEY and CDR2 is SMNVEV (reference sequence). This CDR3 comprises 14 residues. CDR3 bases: TGTGCCAGCAGTTTTTCGGGGTATCTCAACGAGCAGTACTTC. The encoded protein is CASSFSGYLNEQYF.

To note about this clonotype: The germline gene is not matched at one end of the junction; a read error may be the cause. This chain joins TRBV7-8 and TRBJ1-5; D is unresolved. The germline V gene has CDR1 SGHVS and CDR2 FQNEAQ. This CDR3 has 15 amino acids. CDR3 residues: CASSLLPLSDQPQHF. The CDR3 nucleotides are TGTGCCAGCAGCTTATTGCCGCTTAGCGATCAGCCCCAGCATTTT.

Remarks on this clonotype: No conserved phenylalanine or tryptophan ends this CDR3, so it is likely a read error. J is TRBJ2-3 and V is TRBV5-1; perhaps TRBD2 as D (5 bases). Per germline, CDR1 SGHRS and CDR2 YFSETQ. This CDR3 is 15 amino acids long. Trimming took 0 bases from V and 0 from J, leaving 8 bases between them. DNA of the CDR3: TGCGCCAGCAGCTTGGTCGCGGGCAGCACAGATACGCAGTATTCT. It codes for CASSLVAGSTDTQYS.

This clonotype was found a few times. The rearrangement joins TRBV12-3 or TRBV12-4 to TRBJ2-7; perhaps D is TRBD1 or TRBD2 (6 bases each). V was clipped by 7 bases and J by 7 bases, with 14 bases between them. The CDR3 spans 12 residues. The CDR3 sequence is CASTHGGLEQYF. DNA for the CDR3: TGTGCCAGCACCCATGGGGGGCTGGAGCAGTACTTC.

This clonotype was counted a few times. CDR3 nucleotides: TGCGCCAGCAGCAAGGGAACTTACATGGAGAACACTGAAGCTTTCTTT. Translating gives CASSKGTYMENTEAFF. J is TRBJ1-1 and V is TRBV4-1, with unresolved D. V lost 5 bases and J 1 base, leaving 17 bases between the germline ends. The CDR3 consists of 16 residues. CDR1 is MGHRA, CDR2 YSYEKL, per germline.

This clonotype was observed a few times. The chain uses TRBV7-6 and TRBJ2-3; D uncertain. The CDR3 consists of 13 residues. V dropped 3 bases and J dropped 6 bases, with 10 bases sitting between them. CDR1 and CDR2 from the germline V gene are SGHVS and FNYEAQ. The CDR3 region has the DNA TGTGCCAGCAGCTTTATGGGTCCCGATACGCAGTATTTT. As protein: CASSFMGPDTQYF.

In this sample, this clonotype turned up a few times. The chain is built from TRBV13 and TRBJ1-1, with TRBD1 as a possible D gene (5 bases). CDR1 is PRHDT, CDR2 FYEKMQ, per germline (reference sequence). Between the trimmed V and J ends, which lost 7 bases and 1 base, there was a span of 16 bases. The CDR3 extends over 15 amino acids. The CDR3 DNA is TGTGCCAGCACCTCGTGGGGGGTAGGGAACACTGAAGCTTTCTTT. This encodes CASTSWGVGNTEAFF.

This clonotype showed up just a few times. For the CDR3, the DNA is TGTGCCACCAGTGAGGGAAGCCAAGAGACCCAGTACTTC. Amino acid sequence: CATSEGSQETQYF. This chain uses TRBV24-1 with TRBJ2-5; D is uncertain. The CDR3 is 13 residues long. Trimming removed 4 bases from V and 1 base from J, with 6 bases in between. Looked up from germline, CDR1 is KGHDR and CDR2 is SFDVKD.

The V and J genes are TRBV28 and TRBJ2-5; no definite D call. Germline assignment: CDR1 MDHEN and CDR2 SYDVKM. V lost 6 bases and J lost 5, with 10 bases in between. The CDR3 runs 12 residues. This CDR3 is CASRAQGETQYF. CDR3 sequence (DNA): TGTGCCAGCAGGGCACAAGGGGAGACCCAGTACTTC.

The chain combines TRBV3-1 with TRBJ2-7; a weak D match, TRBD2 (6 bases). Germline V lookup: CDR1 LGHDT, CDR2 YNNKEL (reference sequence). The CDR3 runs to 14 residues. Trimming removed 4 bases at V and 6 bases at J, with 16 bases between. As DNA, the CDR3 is TGTGCCAGCAGCCTATCGGGGGAATACTGCGAGCAGTACTTC. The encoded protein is CASSLSGEYCEQYF.

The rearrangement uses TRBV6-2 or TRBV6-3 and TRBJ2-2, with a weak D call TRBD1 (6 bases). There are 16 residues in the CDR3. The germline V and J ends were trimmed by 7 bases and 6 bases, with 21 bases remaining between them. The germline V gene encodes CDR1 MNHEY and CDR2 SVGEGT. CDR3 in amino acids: CASNPQAGAGAGELFF. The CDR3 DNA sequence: TGTGCCAGCAACCCCCAAGCAGGGGCCGGGGCCGGGGAGCTGTTTTTT.

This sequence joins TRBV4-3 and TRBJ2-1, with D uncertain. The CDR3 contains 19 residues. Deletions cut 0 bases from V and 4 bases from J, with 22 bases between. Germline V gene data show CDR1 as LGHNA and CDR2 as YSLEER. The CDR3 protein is CASSQEISVAALGYNEQFF. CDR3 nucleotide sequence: TGCGCCAGCAGCCAAGAGATTTCGGTGGCTGCCCTCGGGTACAATGAGCAGTTCTTC.

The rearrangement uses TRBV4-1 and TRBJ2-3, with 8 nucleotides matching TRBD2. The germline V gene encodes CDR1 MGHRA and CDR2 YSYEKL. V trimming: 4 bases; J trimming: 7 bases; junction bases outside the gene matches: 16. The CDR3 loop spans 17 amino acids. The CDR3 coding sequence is TGCGCCAGCAGCCCCTACCTCGGCGGGGGGACGGAGAATACGCAGTATTTT. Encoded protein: CASSPYLGGGTENTQYF.

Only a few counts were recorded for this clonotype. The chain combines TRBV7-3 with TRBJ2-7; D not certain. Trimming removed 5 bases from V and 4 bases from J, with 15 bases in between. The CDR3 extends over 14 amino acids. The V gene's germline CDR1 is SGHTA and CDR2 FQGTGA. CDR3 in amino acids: CASSPKSPRYEQYF. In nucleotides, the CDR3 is TGTGCCAGCAGCCCGAAATCCCCTCGGTACGAGCAGTACTTC.

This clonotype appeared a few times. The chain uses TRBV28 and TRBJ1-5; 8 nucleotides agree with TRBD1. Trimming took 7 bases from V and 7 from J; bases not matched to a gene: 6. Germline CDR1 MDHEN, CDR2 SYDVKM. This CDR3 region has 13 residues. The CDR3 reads CASTQGALQPQHF. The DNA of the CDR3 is TGTGCCAGCACGCAGGGGGCACTGCAGCCCCAGCATTTT.

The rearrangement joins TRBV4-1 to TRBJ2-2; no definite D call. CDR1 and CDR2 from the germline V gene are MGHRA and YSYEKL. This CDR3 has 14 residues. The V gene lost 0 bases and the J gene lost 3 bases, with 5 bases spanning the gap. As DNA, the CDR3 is TGCGCCAGCAGCCAAGATCGTTACACCGGGGAGCTGTTTTTT. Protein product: CASSQDRYTGELFF.

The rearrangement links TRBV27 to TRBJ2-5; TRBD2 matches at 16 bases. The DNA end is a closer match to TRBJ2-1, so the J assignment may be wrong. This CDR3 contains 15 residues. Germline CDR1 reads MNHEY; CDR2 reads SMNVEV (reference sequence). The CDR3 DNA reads TGTGCCAGCACTCCCGGGACTAGCGGGAGGGCTGAGCAGTTCTTC. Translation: CASTPGTSGRAEQFF.

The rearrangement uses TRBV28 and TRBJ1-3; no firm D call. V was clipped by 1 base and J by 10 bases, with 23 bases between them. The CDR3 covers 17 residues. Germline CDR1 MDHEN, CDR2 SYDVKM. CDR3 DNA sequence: TGTGCCAGCAGTTTATCTGTGGGCTCAATCCTCTGGAGGACCATATATTTT. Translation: CASSLSVGSILWRTIYF.